The 19 T cell receptor beta chains in this list originate from one sample, sequenced in a study of T cell changes during pregnancy in multiple sclerosis. Assay used: immunoSEQ multiplex PCR; TCRdb lists only in-frame clones, some missing. The sample has some 60,000 clones, about nine tenths seen once. Sample: peripheral blood, taken in the first trimester of pregnancy. The receptor set was obtained from a female donor in good health, enrolled as a control in a pregnancy study.

The chain recombines TRBV2 with TRBJ2-5, with a possible D match to TRBD1 (6 bases). Germline V gives CDR1 SNHLY, CDR2 FYNNEI. Trimming removed 4 bases at V and 2 bases at J, with 8 bases between. The CDR3 is 13 residues long. The CDR3: CASSGTGQETQYF. The CDR3 region has the DNA TGTGCCAGCAGTGGCACAGGGCAAGAGACCCAGTACTTC.

The DNA of the CDR3 is TGTGCCAGCAGCTTAGTGGGGGTAGCGGGAACCAGCACAGATACGCAGTATTTT. It yields the protein CASSLVGVAGTSTDTQYF. The chain carries TRBV7-8 and TRBJ2-3; TRBD2 matches at 8 bases. The CDR3 runs to 18 residues. CDR1 and CDR2 from the germline V gene are SGHVS and FQNEAQ. Trimming took 1 base from V and 0 from J; bases not matched to a gene: 9.

The chain joins TRBV6-1 to TRBJ2-5; no firm D call. The germline V gene has CDR1 MNHNS and CDR2 SASEGT. Trimming removed 5 bases at V and 0 bases at J, with 10 bases between. This CDR3 comprises 14 residues. CDR3 residues: CASSITLYQETQYF. The CDR3 nucleotides are TGTGCCAGCAGTATTACTCTCTACCAAGAGACCCAGTACTTC.

The J gene is TRBJ2-1, the V gene TRBV18; 7 nucleotides align to TRBD2. Germline assignment: CDR1 KGHSH and CDR2 LQKENI. The CDR3 loop spans 13 amino acids. J lost 7 bases, V lost 6 bases, and 6 bases had no gene match. The CDR3 reads CASSASGTNEQFF. CDR3 nucleotides: TGTGCCAGCTCGGCTAGCGGTACTAATGAGCAGTTCTTC.

This chain uses TRBV29-1 with TRBJ2-5, with D tentatively TRBD1 (5 bases). Germline CDR1 and CDR2: SQVTM and ANQGSEA. The CDR3 is 16 amino acids. V was shortened by 1 base and J by 1 base, with 16 bases between the two germline ends. CDR3 in DNA: TGCAGCGTTGAAGCCCAAGGGGTACTCCCCCAAGAGACCCAGTACTTC. Its translation: CSVEAQGVLPQETQYF.

The chain employs TRBV6-1 and TRBJ2-1; 14 nucleotides line up with TRBD2. With V trimmed by 6 bases and J by 10 bases, 8 bases remained unmatched. This CDR3 has 15 amino acids. CDR1 is MNHNS and CDR2 is SASEGT in the germline V gene. The CDR3 here is CASRRGLAGAGEQFF. The CDR3, as DNA: TGTGCCAGCAGACGGGGACTAGCGGGAGCTGGGGAGCAGTTCTTC.

The count of this clone is one. This chain connects TRBV27 to TRBJ2-3; D is possibly TRBD2 (6 bases). In germline, CDR1 is MNHEY, CDR2 SMNVEV (reference sequence). The CDR3 extends over 14 amino acids. Trimming removed 3 bases at V and 2 bases at J, with 9 bases between. The CDR3 here is CASSFGGVTDTQYF. The CDR3 DNA reads as TGTGCCAGCAGTTTCGGGGGTGTCACAGATACGCAGTATTTT.

The V call is TRBV13, the J call TRBJ2-7, with D uncertain. The germline V and J ends were trimmed by 3 bases and 4 bases, with 10 bases remaining between them. CDR1 is PRHDT and CDR2 is FYEKMQ in the germline V gene (reference sequence). The CDR3 is 13 amino acids. The CDR3 here is CASSFGAEYEQYF. The CDR3 region has the DNA TGTGCCAGCAGCTTCGGAGCTGAGTACGAGCAGTACTTC.

The chain is built from TRBV15 and TRBJ1-5; possibly TRBD1 for D (5 bases). Germline V lookup: CDR1 LNHNV, CDR2 YYDKDF (reference sequence). The CDR3 length is 13 residues. Trimming removed 1 base at V and 6 bases at J, with 7 bases between. CDR3 region: CATSRVGGQPQHF. Written as DNA, the CDR3 is TGTGCCACCAGCAGAGTCGGGGGTCAGCCCCAGCATTTT.

The gene calls are TRBV30 and TRBJ1-2; 8 nucleotides line up with TRBD1. The CDR3 sequence is 14 residues long. Per germline, CDR1 GTSNPN and CDR2 SVGIG (reference sequence). V was clipped by 1 base and J by 8 bases; unmatched bases: 9. As DNA, the CDR3 is TGTGCCTGGAGTGCCATCAGGGGGCTAGAAGGCTACACCTTC. It is translated as CAWSAIRGLEGYTF.

J is TRBJ2-2 and V is TRBV28; D possibly corresponds to TRBD1 (5 bases). The V end was cut by 10 bases, the J end by 6 bases, with 15 bases between. This CDR3 contains 13 residues. CDR1 and CDR2 (germline): MDHEN, SYDVKM. CDR3 residues: CAISSGSPGELFF. The CDR3, as DNA: TGTGCCATTTCTTCAGGGTCCCCCGGGGAGCTGTTTTTT. Using reference TRBV28 and TRBJ2-2 for the parts outside the CDR3, the full variable domain is DVKVTQSSRYLVKRTGEKVFLECVQDMDHENMFWYRQDPGLGLRLIYFSYDVKMKEKGDIPEGYSVSREKKERFSLILESASTNQTSMYLCAISSGSPGELFFGEGSRLTVL.

The V and J genes are TRBV12-5 and TRBJ1-3; TRBD1 might be the D (5 bases). CDR3 size: 13 residues. Germline V CDR1 and CDR2: LGHNT, FRNRAP. Trimming pared 2 bases from V and 7 bases from J, leaving 9 bases between. The CDR3 region is CASGLYGGNTIYF. CDR3 nucleotide sequence: TGTGCTAGTGGTTTGTATGGGGGGAACACCATATATTTT.

The CDR3 reads CASSPDQRGNYGYTF. Written as DNA, the CDR3 is TGTGCCAGCTCACCTGATCAGAGAGGAAACTATGGCTACACCTTC. This sequence joins TRBV18 and TRBJ1-2; no firm D call. Germline V gene data show CDR1 as KGHSH and CDR2 as LQKENI. The CDR3 covers 15 residues. Trimming shortened V by 3 bases and J by 2 bases, and 13 bases separated the two germline ends.

The rearrangement links TRBV4-1 to TRBJ2-1; tentative D call: TRBD2 (6 bases). The CDR3 spans 17 residues. Germline V gives CDR1 MGHRA, CDR2 YSYEKL. Trimming cost V 0 bases and J 6 bases, with 18 bases left between them. CDR3 DNA: TGCGCCAGCAGCCAAGATTTTAGGGCCGCCGGGGGCAATGAGCAGTTCTTC. As protein: CASSQDFRAAGGNEQFF.

The chain uses TRBV27 and TRBJ2-7; no reliable D call. The CDR3 length is 13 residues. Trimming cost V 2 bases and J 1 base, with 6 bases left between them. Germline CDR1 MNHEY, CDR2 SMNVEV (reference sequence). As DNA, the CDR3 is TGTGCCAGCAGTTTAATCTATTCCTACGAGCAGTACTTC. It codes for CASSLIYSYEQYF.

This sequence joins TRBV2 and TRBJ2-3, with 9 bases identical to TRBD1. The CDR3 length is 16 residues. J was trimmed by 5 bases and V by 8 bases; bases with no gene match: 14. The germline V gene has CDR1 SNHLY and CDR2 FYNNEI. The DNA for the CDR3 is TGTGCCAGCGCAAGTCGACAGGGGGAAGTAAGAGATACGCAGTATTTT. It specifies CASASRQGEVRDTQYF.

The rearrangement links TRBV6-1 to TRBJ2-7; 7 positions match TRBD2. This CDR3 is 14 amino acids long. Germline V lookup: CDR1 MNHNS, CDR2 SASEGT. Trimming at V came to 2 bases and at J to 7 bases, leaving 8 bases not matched to a gene. The CDR3 here is CASSETGGTREQYF. CDR3 DNA sequence: TGTGCCAGCAGTGAAACGGGGGGTACCCGGGAGCAGTACTTC.

The chain is built from TRBV10-2 and TRBJ2-1; no definite D call. Germline V gene sequence: CDR1 WSHSY, CDR2 SAAADI. CDR3 length: 13 residues. V was cut by 8 bases and J by 3 bases, with 11 bases left in between. The CDR3 sequence: CASVARNYNEQFF. CDR3 DNA sequence: TGCGCCAGCGTCGCGCGGAACTACAATGAGCAGTTCTTC.

The rearrangement links TRBV2 to TRBJ2-1, with TRBD2 as a possible D gene (6 bases). The germline V gene encodes CDR1 SNHLY and CDR2 FYNNEI. V lost 6 bases, J lost 3 bases, and 9 bases lay in between. This CDR3 has 13 residues. The CDR3 DNA follows: TGTGCCAGCAGCCGGACTAACTACAATGAGCAGTTCTTC. Translating gives CASSRTNYNEQFF. The whole variable domain, remainder taken from reference TRBV2 and TRBJ2-1, is EPEVTQTPSHQVTQMGQEVILRCVPISNHLYFYWYRQILGQKVEFLVSFYNNEISEKSEIFDDQFSVERPDGSNFTLKIRSTKLEDSAMYFCASSRTNYNEQFFGPGTRLTVL.